In its sample, the clone carrying this TCR beta chain was seen a few times. Its target is not known. The data were taken from a study of T cell repertoires in cytomegalovirus infection. TCRdb called the reads again in MiXCR, with one record for every CDR3 protein. The sample has hundreds of thousands of distinct CDR3 sequences, approximately 31% seen once. Study-wide results and caveats: The cumulative frequency of public TCR beta families identified carriers of CMV plus the relevant HLA.

The sample was cultured CD8+ T cells from PBMCs, taken from culture after CMV antigen stimulation. The source of this sequence is a human donor in good health (CMV status not recorded). Some clones in this sample may be carry-over from other donors' samples.

As DNA, the CDR3 is TGTGCCAGCAATTTCCTAGCGGACTTCACAGATACGCAGTATTTT. The encoded protein is CASNFLADFTDTQYF. The V and J genes are TRBV6-2 or TRBV6-3 and TRBJ2-3, with 7 nucleotides matching TRBD2. This CDR3 region has 15 residues. Germline lookup yields CDR1 MNHEY and CDR2 SVGEGT. Trimming removed 7 bases from V and 2 bases from J; junction bases left unmatched: 9.